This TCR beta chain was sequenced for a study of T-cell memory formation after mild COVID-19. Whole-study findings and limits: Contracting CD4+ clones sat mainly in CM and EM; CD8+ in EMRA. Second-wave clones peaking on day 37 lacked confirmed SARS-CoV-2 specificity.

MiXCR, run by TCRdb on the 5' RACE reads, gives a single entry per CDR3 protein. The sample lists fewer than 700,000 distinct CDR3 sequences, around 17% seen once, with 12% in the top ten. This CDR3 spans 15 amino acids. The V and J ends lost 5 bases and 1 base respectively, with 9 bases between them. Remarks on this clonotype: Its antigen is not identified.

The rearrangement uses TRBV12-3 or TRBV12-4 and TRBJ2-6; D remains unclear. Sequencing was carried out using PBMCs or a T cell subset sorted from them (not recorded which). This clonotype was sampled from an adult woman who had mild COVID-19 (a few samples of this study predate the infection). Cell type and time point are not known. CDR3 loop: CASSPLGSGANVLTF. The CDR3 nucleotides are TGTGCCAGCAGTCCCCTTGGGTCTGGGGCCAACGTCCTGACTTTC.